This T cell receptor beta chain was obtained from a study of beta chain features in type 1 diabetes. Expressed TCRB transcripts were sequenced after all isolated RNA was converted to cDNA. This table comes from immunoSEQ multiplex PCR, and its TCRdb copy is limited to in-frame clones, with some not included. The sample lists over 55,000 clones; 40% to 65% were seen once. The germline V gene encodes CDR1 SGHTA and CDR2 FQGNSA. The CDR3 runs 15 residues. The ends were cut back, 6 bases at V and 4 bases at J, with 15 bases in the middle. About this clone itself: Its antigen is currently unknown.

Study conclusions and caveats: People with Type 1 diabetes carried modestly yet significantly shorter TCRB CDR3s in all four CD4+ subsets.

The chain is built from TRBV7-2 and TRBJ1-4, with D uncertain. The sequence was obtained from a woman aged 40 to 49 with type 1 diabetes. Sequences were obtained from Tregs from blood. The CDR3 nucleotides are TGTGCCAGCAGACCAATTCCAGGTTTTAATGAAAAACTGTTTTTT. Translating it yields CASRPIPGFNEKLFF.